The 22 T cell receptor beta chains in this list originate from one sample, sequenced in a study of blood T cell repertoires in COVID-19. Here immunoSEQ multiplex PCR was the method, and the copy in TCRdb shows in-frame clones only, minus some. The data show over 50,000 clones, approximately 85% seen once. Specimen: peripheral blood. The receptors here all came from a human donor in a cohort sampled during active COVID-19.

The chain carries TRBV2 and TRBJ1-5; 7 bases align to TRBD1. J gave up 1 base and V 7 bases, and 4 bases lay outside the gene matches. The germline V gene has CDR1 SNHLY and CDR2 FYNNEI. The CDR3 consists of 14 residues. Here the CDR3 reads CASNPTGSNQPQHF. The CDR3 bases are TGTGCCAGCAATCCGACAGGGAGCAATCAGCCCCAGCATTTT.

The V and J genes are TRBV30 and TRBJ1-4, with TRBD1 identical over 9 bases. The CDR3 covers 16 residues. The J segment lost 3 bases and the V segment lost 4 bases, leaving 9 bases of the junction unmatched. The V gene's germline CDR1 is GTSNPN and CDR2 SVGIG (reference sequence). The CDR3 DNA reads as TGTGCCTGGAAGATTTGGGGGACAGGGCCTAATGAAAAACTGTTTTTT. Amino acids: CAWKIWGTGPNEKLFF.

The V gene is TRBV3-1 (or the pseudogene TRBV3-2), the J gene TRBJ1-1, with no clear D. V lost 3 bases and J lost 4, with 15 bases in between. This CDR3 has 15 residues. CDR1 is LGHDT and CDR2 is YNNKEL in the germline V gene (reference sequence). CDR3 sequence (DNA): TGTGCCAGCAGCCAGGGCATATGGTCCCTCACTGAAGCTTTCTTT. Translating gives CASSQGIWSLTEAFF.

This rearrangement joins TRBV27 to TRBJ2-1, with 7 bases lining up with TRBD2. This CDR3 region has 13 residues. Germline V gene lookup returns CDR1 MNHEY and CDR2 SMNVEV (reference sequence). J gave up 2 bases and V 11 bases, and 6 bases lay outside the gene matches. CDR3 bases: TGTGCCGTGGGCGGGAGCACCTACAATGAGCAGTTCTTC. It translates to CAVGGSTYNEQFF.

The rearrangement uses TRBV6-6 and TRBJ2-1, with 9 positions matching TRBD1. Germline lookup yields CDR1 MNHNY and CDR2 SVGAGI (reference sequence). The V segment lost 5 bases and the J segment 0 bases; nucleotides outside the gene matches: 5. This CDR3 is built from 16 residues. CDR3 residues: CASSTDRGVSYNEQFF. The CDR3 DNA sequence: TGTGCCAGCAGTACAGACAGGGGGGTCTCCTACAATGAGCAGTTCTTC.

This clone was counted a single time. The chain links TRBV24-1 to TRBJ2-1; a possible D gene is TRBD2 (5 bases). V was trimmed by 4 bases and J by 0 bases, leaving 6 bases between them. Germline CDR1 and CDR2: KGHDR and SFDVKD. The CDR3 loop spans 14 amino acids. Here the CDR3 reads CATSEGSSYNEQFF. CDR3 nucleotide sequence: TGTGCCACCAGTGAAGGGAGCTCCTACAATGAGCAGTTCTTC.

This clone was detected a few times. This CDR3 is CASSIIDRMNTEAFF. The CDR3 nucleotides are TGTGCCAGTAGTATCATCGACAGGATGAACACTGAAGCTTTCTTT. This sequence joins TRBV19 and TRBJ1-1, with D tentatively TRBD1 (6 bases). This CDR3 is built from 15 residues. Per the germline V gene, CDR1 is LNHDA and CDR2 is SQIVND (reference sequence). Trimming pared 3 bases from V and 0 bases from J, leaving 11 bases between.

J is TRBJ2-5 and V is TRBV2; 9 bases line up with TRBD2. The J segment lost 8 bases and the V segment lost 5 bases, leaving 12 bases of the junction unmatched. The CDR3 has 15 residues. Germline V gives CDR1 SNHLY, CDR2 FYNNEI. The CDR3 region is CASSSGTSHTSTQYF. As DNA, the CDR3 is TGTGCCAGCAGTTCCGGGACTAGCCATACAAGCACCCAGTACTTC.

The chain employs TRBV24-1 and TRBJ2-1; D unresolved. The CDR3 is 11 residues long. Trimming removed 5 bases at V and 9 bases at J, with 7 bases between. Germline-derived CDR1 and CDR2 are KGHDR and SFDVKD. CDR3 DNA: TGTGCCACCAGTGCCGAGCGTGAGCAGTTCTTC. This encodes CATSAEREQFF.

The chain joins TRBV6-2 or TRBV6-3 to TRBJ2-7, with D hard to call. Trimming removed 0 bases at V and 7 bases at J, with 13 bases between. Germline assignment: CDR1 MNHEY and CDR2 SVGEGT. The length of the CDR3 is 14 residues. CDR3: CASSYSGSSLEQYF. CDR3 DNA: TGTGCCAGCAGTTACTCGGGCAGCTCCCTTGAGCAGTACTTC.

The chain employs TRBV13 and TRBJ2-3, with 7 bases identical to TRBD1. The CDR3 extends over 15 amino acids. Germline V gene data show CDR1 as PRHDT and CDR2 as FYEKMQ (reference sequence). The J segment lost 4 bases and the V segment lost 6 bases, leaving 10 bases of the junction unmatched. The DNA for the CDR3 is TGTGCCAGCAGATTTCCAAAAGGGGGCTCAGATACGCAGTATTTT. It codes for CASRFPKGGSDTQYF.

This clone was counted a few times. The DNA of the CDR3 is TGTGCCAGTAGTAGGCTAGACAGTAGCAATCAGCCCCAGCATTTT. The encoded protein is CASSRLDSSNQPQHF. The V call is TRBV19, the J call TRBJ1-5; D might be TRBD1 (5 bases). The CDR3 extends over 15 amino acids. Trimming stripped 4 bases from V and 0 bases from J, with 10 bases between. The germline CDR1 and CDR2 sequences are LNHDA and SQIVND (reference sequence).

The CDR3 here is CAWGRATYNEQFF. The CDR3 region has the DNA TGTGCCTGGGGCAGGGCAACCTACAATGAGCAGTTCTTC. The genes are TRBV30 and TRBJ2-1; a weak D match, TRBD1 (5 bases). The CDR3 contains 13 residues. Trimming removed 5 bases at V and 2 bases at J, with 10 bases between. Germline lookup yields CDR1 GTSNPN and CDR2 SVGIG (reference sequence).

V gene TRBV2 combines with J gene TRBJ2-5, with a tentative D call TRBD2 (5 bases). The V and J ends lost 6 bases and 4 bases respectively, with 9 bases between them. Germline assignment: CDR1 SNHLY and CDR2 FYNNEI. The length of the CDR3 is 12 residues. The CDR3 protein is CASRVSGETQYF. CDR3 bases: TGTGCCAGCAGGGTGAGCGGAGAGACCCAGTACTTC. Based on the CDR3 plus reference TRBV2 and TRBJ2-5, the full variable domain is EPEVTQTPSHQVTQMGQEVILRCVPISNHLYFYWYRQILGQKVEFLVSFYNNEISEKSEIFDDQFSVERPDGSNFTLKIRSTKLEDSAMYFCASRVSGETQYFGPGTRLLVL.

V is TRBV4-3 and J is TRBJ2-1; the match to TRBD2 covers 8 bases. V lost 0 bases to trimming and J lost 8 bases; unmatched junction nucleotides: 9. The CDR3 loop spans 16 amino acids. Germline V lookup: CDR1 LGHNA, CDR2 YSLEER. This chain's CDR3 is CASSQESAGVFDEQFF. DNA of the CDR3: TGCGCCAGCAGCCAAGAATCAGCGGGAGTATTCGATGAGCAGTTCTTC.

This sequence joins TRBV2 and TRBJ2-7; 8 nucleotides align to TRBD1. Trimming took 4 bases from V and 3 from J; bases not matched to a gene: 5. This CDR3 comprises 14 residues. CDR1 and CDR2 from the germline V gene are SNHLY and FYNNEI. CDR3 protein: CASSVDRGNYEQYF. CDR3 nucleotide sequence: TGTGCCAGCAGTGTAGACAGGGGTAACTACGAGCAGTACTTC. The variable domain in full, with the rest retrieved from reference TRBV2 and TRBJ2-7, is EPEVTQTPSHQVTQMGQEVILRCVPISNHLYFYWYRQILGQKVEFLVSFYNNEISEKSEIFDDQFSVERPDGSNFTLKIRSTKLEDSAMYFCASSVDRGNYEQYFGPGTRLTVT.

This chain links TRBV19 with TRBJ1-5; weak D call: TRBD1 (6 bases). This CDR3 comprises 13 residues. Per germline, CDR1 LNHDA and CDR2 SQIVND (reference sequence). Trimming took off 3 bases at V and 10 bases at J, with 13 bases between the two ends. The CDR3 is CASSMGRGTPQHF. CDR3 sequence (DNA): TGTGCCAGTAGTATGGGCAGGGGCACACCCCAGCATTTT.

The rearrangement joins TRBV2 to TRBJ2-4; 11 nucleotides match TRBD2. Trimming cost V 6 bases and J 0 bases; bases outside gene matches: 4. CDR3 length equals 16 residues. In germline, CDR1 is SNHLY, CDR2 FYNNEI. CDR3 sequence (DNA): TGTGCCAGCAGACAGGGACTAGCGGCAGCCAAAAACATTCAGTACTTC. Its protein is CASRQGLAAAKNIQYF.

This clone turned up a few times. The chain couples TRBV6-1 to TRBJ1-2; no firm D call. The CDR3 is made up of 10 amino acids. CDR1 and CDR2 (germline): MNHNS, SASEGT. V lost 1 base and J 9 bases, leaving 3 bases between the germline ends. CDR3 sequence reads: CASSEGRYTF. The CDR3 DNA reads as TGTGCCAGCAGTGAAGGGCGCTACACCTTC.

This sequence joins TRBV3-1 (or the pseudogene TRBV3-2) and TRBJ2-5; maybe TRBD2 (5 bases). This CDR3 has 11 residues. Trimming pared 1 base from V and 14 bases from J, leaving 11 bases between. CDR1 LGHDT and CDR2 YNNKEL come from the germline V gene (reference sequence). The chain's CDR3 is CASSQGASSYF. DNA for the CDR3: TGTGCCAGCAGCCAAGGGGCTAGCAGTTACTTC.

The genes are TRBV27 and TRBJ2-1; 10 bases match TRBD2. Germline trimming cut 9 bases from V and 8 bases from J; bases unmatched to any gene: 13. CDR1 and CDR2 (germline): MNHEY, SMNVEV (reference sequence). The CDR3 spans 15 residues. Written as DNA, the CDR3 is TGTGCCAGTAAGCGGGAGGGCCCTGGGGTGGATGAGCAGTTCTTC. This codes for CASKREGPGVDEQFF.

The chain combines TRBV2 with TRBJ1-5; 10 nucleotides line up with TRBD1. V lost 6 bases to trimming and J lost 7 bases; unmatched junction nucleotides: 9. Germline CDR1 reads SNHLY; CDR2 reads FYNNEI. This CDR3 comprises 15 residues. CDR3 residues: CASRQDRGQGQPQHF. CDR3 nucleotides: TGTGCCAGCAGACAAGACAGGGGGCAGGGGCAGCCCCAGCATTTT.